This record covers a single T cell receptor (beta chain). Antigen: not known. The CDR3 spans 17 residues. Germline V gene lookup returns CDR1 SEHNR and CDR2 FQNEAQ (reference sequence). The ends were cut back, 1 base at V and 3 bases at J, with 17 bases in the middle. This entry belongs to a study of graft-versus-host responses after intestinal transplantation. About the research overall: Anti-thymocyte globulin was used for induction in all recipients, who then took tacrolimus and steroids for approximately three years. Study-wide points: After transplant, early declines in HvG clones were associated with peak levels of circulating GvH clones.

The table came from immunoSEQ multiplex PCR; TCRdb's copy has only in-frame clones and leaves some out. This sample has some 24,000 clones, with 70% to 90% found just once. The clonotype was recovered from a human patient who received an intestinal transplant, so some T cells may come from the graft donor. This sample comprised PBMCs, obtained roughly 69 weeks after intestinal transplant. This rearrangement joins TRBV7-9 to TRBJ2-3; no clear D. CDR3 sequence reads: CASSLDGRGRRTDTQYF. CDR3 nucleotides: TGTGCCAGCAGCTTAGATGGAAGAGGCAGAAGAACAGATACGCAGTATTTT.